A selection of T cell receptor beta chains follows, all from one sample in a study of blood T cell repertoires in COVID-19. Assay used: immunoSEQ multiplex PCR; TCRdb lists only in-frame clones, some missing. This table has about 400,000 clones, roughly 85% appearing once. The sequenced sample was PBMCs or T cells enriched from blood (not recorded which). These TCRs come from a young woman with acute COVID-19. CDR3s include the opening cysteine and the closing phenylalanine or tryptophan.

>TRBJ2-2|15|TRBV7-2
CASSPGLAGKEELFF
>TRBJ1-1|15|TRBV10-3
CAISGPGKGETEAFF
>TRBJ1-3|15|TRBV4-3
CASSRDRGTGNTIYF
>TRBJ2-3|15|TRBV28
CASSFPGGSTDTQYF
>TRBJ1-5|16|TRBV7-9
CASSPGWTEGNQPQHF
>TRBJ1-1|16|TRBV11-2
CASSFRQGSYDTEAFF
>TRBJ2-3|16|TRBV10-3
CAISELSTGLSDTQYF
>TRBJ2-2|16|TRBV6-5
CASSFGGTGGTGELFF
>TRBJ1-5|13|TRBV7-9
CASSKQGTQPQHF
>TRBJ1-1|12|TRBV7-9
CASSLGEGQAFF
>TRBJ1-2|15|TRBV14
CASSHGSPNYYGYTF
>TRBJ2-2|13|TRBV9
CASSLGGTGELFF
>TRBJ2-2|15|TRBV5-1
CASSLGQGVSGELFF
>TRBJ1-1|16|TRBV5-1
CASSAGGSFLYTEAFF
>TRBJ2-6|17|TRBV4-1
CASSQGQAFSGANVLTF
>TRBJ1-6|16|TRBV6-1
CASSEGLVTLNSPLHF
>TRBJ2-2|13|TRBV10-3
CAITSGSNGELFF
>TRBJ2-1|14|TRBV4-1
CASSQESNLGEQFF
>TRBJ2-3|18|TRBV19
CASSRTSGGESSTDTQYF
>TRBJ1-5|15|TRBV19
CASTAGTGGNQPQHF
>TRBJ1-5|18|TRBV18
CASSPMRTGLYSNQPQHF
>TRBJ2-7|14|TRBV6-5
CASSYDRDNYEQYF
>TRBJ1-1|16|TRBV5-4
CASSLWGGSVNTEAFF
>TRBJ2-1|16|TRBV9
CASSAGLTSSYNEQFF
>TRBJ2-5|12|TRBV2
CASRDFEETQYF
>TRBJ2-7|19|TRBV13
CASRRMDKTTAGTAYEQYF
>TRBJ2-4|15|TRBV9
CASSVSGRVLNIQYF
>TRBJ1-3|19|TRBV9
CASSVGTGGHSVTGNTIYF
>TRBJ2-5|16|TRBV30
CAWSKKLAVPGETQYF
>TRBJ2-1|14|TRBV6-4
CASSALGGPYEQFF
>TRBJ2-5|14|TRBV6-2/TRBV6-3
CASSWAGVWETQYF
>TRBJ2-5|17|TRBV11-2
CASSFIRPSTGGETQYF
>TRBJ2-5|12|TRBV12-3/TRBV12-4
CASSTSAETQYF
>TRBJ2-7|14|TRBV10-1
CASSGTSGDYEQYF
>TRBJ1-3|18|TRBV21-1
CASSTRGRGDPSGNTIYF
>TRBJ2-1|14|TRBV5-6
CASSLGGDYNEQFF
>TRBJ1-1|14|TRBV9
CASSGTFRGRWAFF
>TRBJ1-3|14|TRBV20-1
CSASSGSSGNTIYF
>TRBJ1-1|15|TRBV7-3
CASSLKTGLNTEAFF
>TRBJ2-7|15|TRBV19
CASSIISAGFDEQYF
>TRBJ2-1|11|TRBV11-2
CASSLVQGQFF